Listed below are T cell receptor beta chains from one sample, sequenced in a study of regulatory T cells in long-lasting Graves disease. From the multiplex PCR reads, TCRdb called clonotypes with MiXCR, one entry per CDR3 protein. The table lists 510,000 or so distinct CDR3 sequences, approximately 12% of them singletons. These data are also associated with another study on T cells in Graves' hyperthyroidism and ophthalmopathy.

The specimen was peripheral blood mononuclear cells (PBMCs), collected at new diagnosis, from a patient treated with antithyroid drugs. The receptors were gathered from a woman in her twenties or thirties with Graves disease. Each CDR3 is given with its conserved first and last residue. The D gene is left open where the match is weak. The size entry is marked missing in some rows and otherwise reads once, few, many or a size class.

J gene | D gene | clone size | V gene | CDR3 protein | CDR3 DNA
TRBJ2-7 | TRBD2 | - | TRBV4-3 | CASSQLAGIPYEQYF | TGCGCCAGCAGCCAACTAGCGGGAATCCCCTACGAGCAGTACTTC
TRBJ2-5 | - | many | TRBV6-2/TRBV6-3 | CASSAVGEGPWETQYF | TGTGCCAGCAGTGCCGTGGGGGAAGGGCCGTGGGAGACCCAGTACTTC
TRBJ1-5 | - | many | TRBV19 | CASSSSPRGENNQPQHF | TGTGCCAGTAGCTCCTCACCCAGGGGTGAGAACAATCAGCCCCAGCATTTT
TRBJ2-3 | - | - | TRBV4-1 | CASSQVWRSSASTDTQYF | TGCGCCAGCAGCCAAGTTTGGAGAAGCTCAGCTAGCACAGATACGCAGTATTTT
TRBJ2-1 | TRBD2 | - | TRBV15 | CATRAEREINEQFF | TGTGCCACCCGCGCCGAGCGGGAGATCAATGAGCAGTTCTTC
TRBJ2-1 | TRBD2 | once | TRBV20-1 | CSARDRLAGGNEQFF | TGCAGTGCTAGAGATCGGCTAGCGGGAGGTAATGAGCAGTTCTTC
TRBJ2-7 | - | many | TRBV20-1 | CSARGTTEQYF | TGCAGTGCTAGAGGGACAACTGAGCAGTACTTC
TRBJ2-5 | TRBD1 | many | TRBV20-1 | CSARVLRDRKETQYF | TGCAGTGCTAGAGTGTTGCGGGACAGGAAAGAGACCCAGTACTTC
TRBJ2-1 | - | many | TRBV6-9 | CASSYRDEQFF | TGTGCCAGCAGTTATAGGGATGAGCAGTTCTTC
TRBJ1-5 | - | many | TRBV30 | CAWSEGNSNQPQHF | TGTGCCTGGAGTGAAGGGAATAGCAATCAGCCCCAGCATTTT
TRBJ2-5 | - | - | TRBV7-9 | CASSYQQSETQYF | TGTGCCAGCAGCTACCAGCAATCGGAGACCCAGTACTTC
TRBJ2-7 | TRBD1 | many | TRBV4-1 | CASSLRTGDYEQYF | TGCGCCAGCAGCCTAAGGACAGGGGACTACGAGCAGTACTTC
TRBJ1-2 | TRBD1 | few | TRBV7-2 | CASSAYQGAHGYTF | TGTGCCAGCAGCGCGTATCAGGGGGCGCATGGCTACACCTTC
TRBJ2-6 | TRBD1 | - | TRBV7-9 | CASSRTGAGANVLTF | TGTGCCAGCAGCCGAACAGGGGCTGGGGCCAACGTCCTGACTTTC
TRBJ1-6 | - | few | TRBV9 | CASSVAGVNSPLHF | TGTGCCAGCAGCGTAGCAGGGGTAAATTCACCCCTCCACTTT
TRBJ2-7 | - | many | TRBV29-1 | CSVVPGDRNYEQYF | TGCAGCGTTGTTCCGGGAGACCGAAACTACGAGCAGTACTTC
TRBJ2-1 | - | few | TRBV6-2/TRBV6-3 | CASSYSPDRGGGSEQFF | TGTGCCAGCAGTTACTCACCAGACAGGGGAGGGGGTAGTGAGCAGTTCTTC
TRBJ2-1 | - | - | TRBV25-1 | CASSEEILGGNYNEQFF | TGTGCCAGCAGTGAAGAAATCCTCGGCGGGAACTACAATGAGCAGTTCTTC
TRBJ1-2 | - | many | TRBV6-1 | CASSQEAEGRGYTF | TGTGCCAGCAGTCAAGAGGCGGAAGGTAGAGGCTACACCTTC
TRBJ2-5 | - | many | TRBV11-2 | CASSLTGETQYF | TGTGCCAGCAGCTTGACCGGAGAGACCCAGTACTTC
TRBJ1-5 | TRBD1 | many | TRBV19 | CASSSNTGGTQPQHF | TGTGCCAGTAGCTCAAATACAGGGGGCACTCAGCCCCAGCATTTT
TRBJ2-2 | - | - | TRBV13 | CASSGGTGELFF | TGTGCCAGCAGCGGGGGCACCGGGGAGCTGTTTTTT
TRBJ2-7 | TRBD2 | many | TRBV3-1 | CASSQDFGTSGTSYEQYF | TGTGCCAGCAGCCAAGATTTCGGGACTAGCGGGACTAGCTACGAGCAGTACTTC
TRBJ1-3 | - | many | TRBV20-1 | CSAYGADSGNTIYF | TGCAGTGCTTACGGAGCGGACTCTGGAAACACCATATATTTT
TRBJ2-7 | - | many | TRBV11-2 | CASSPGLIF | TGTGCCAGCAGCCCTGGACTGATTTTC
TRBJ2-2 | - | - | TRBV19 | CASRAGLARTGELFF | TGTGCCAGTAGAGCCGGGCTAGCTCGGACCGGGGAGCTGTTTTTT
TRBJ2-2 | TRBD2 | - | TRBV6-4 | CASRPTSGSGELFF | TGTGCCAGCAGACCGACTAGCGGGTCTGGGGAGCTGTTTTTT
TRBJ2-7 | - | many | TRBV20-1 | CSARERARAGPLYEQYF | TGCAGTGCTAGAGAGAGAGCTCGGGCGGGACCCCTCTACGAGCAGTACTTC
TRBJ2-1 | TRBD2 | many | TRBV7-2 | CASSRHLPGLAGPLSYNEQFF | TGTGCCAGCAGCAGACATCTGCCGGGACTAGCGGGACCCCTCTCCTACAATGAGCAGTTCTTC
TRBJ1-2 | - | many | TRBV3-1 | CASSLMSGANYGYTF | TGTGCCAGCAGCCTGATGTCAGGGGCTAACTATGGCTACACCTTC
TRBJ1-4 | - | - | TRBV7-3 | CASSLSRGKKNINLNNEKLFF | TGTGCCAGCAGCTTAAGTCGGGGAAAAAAAAATATCAATCTTAATAATGAAAAACTGTTTTTT
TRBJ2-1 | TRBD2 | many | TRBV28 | CASSLRGGLAGDSSYNEQFF | TGTGCCAGCAGTTTACGAGGGGGGCTAGCGGGAGACTCCTCCTACAATGAGCAGTTCTTC
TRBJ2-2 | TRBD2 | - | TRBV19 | CASSIPLLAGGPTGELFF | TGTGCCAGTAGTATTCCCTTACTAGCGGGAGGTCCCACCGGGGAGCTGTTTTTT
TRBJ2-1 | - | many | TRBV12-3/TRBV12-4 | CASRTRVAKTYNEQFF | TGTGCCAGCCGGACCCGGGTAGCGAAAACCTACAATGAGCAGTTCTTC
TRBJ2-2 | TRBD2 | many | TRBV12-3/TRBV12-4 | CASRSLAGQLHGELFF | TGTGCCAGCAGGTCTCTAGCGGGACAGCTTCACGGGGAGCTGTTTTTT
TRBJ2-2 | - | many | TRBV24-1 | CATSDPALQGRNTGELFF | TGTGCCACCAGTGATCCAGCACTCCAAGGGAGGAACACCGGGGAGCTGTTTTTT
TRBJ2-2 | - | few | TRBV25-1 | CASSRGVYTGELFF | TGTGCCAGCAGTCGCGGGGTGTATACCGGGGAGCTGTTTTTT
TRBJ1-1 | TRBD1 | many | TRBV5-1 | CASSATGVGAEAFF | TGCGCCAGCAGCGCAACAGGGGTTGGTGCTGAAGCTTTCTTT
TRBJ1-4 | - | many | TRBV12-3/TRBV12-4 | CASSQGPTRGEKLFF | TGTGCCAGCAGTCAGGGTCCCACACGGGGAGAAAAACTGTTTTTT
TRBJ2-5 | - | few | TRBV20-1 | CSASRGPAQETQYF | TGCAGTGCTTCACGGGGACCGGCCCAAGAGACCCAGTACTTC
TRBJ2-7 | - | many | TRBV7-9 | CASSSTRYDSEDEQYF | TGTGCCAGCAGCTCCACACGATACGACAGTGAGGACGAGCAGTACTTC
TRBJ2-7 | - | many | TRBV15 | CATSRDGTGSYEQYF | TGTGCCACCAGCAGAGATGGAACAGGCTCCTACGAGCAGTACTTC
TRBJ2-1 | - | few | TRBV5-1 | CASSFLFGGGSEQFF | TGCGCCAGCAGCTTCCTTTTTGGGGGAGGATCTGAGCAGTTCTTC
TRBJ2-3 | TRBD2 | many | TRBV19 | CASSQRTSPTDTQYF | TGTGCCAGTAGTCAAAGGACTAGCCCCACAGATACGCAGTATTTT
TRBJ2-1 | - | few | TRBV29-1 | CSVGSLFQFF | TGCAGCGTTGGATCTCTTTTCCAGTTCTTC
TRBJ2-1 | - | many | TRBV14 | CASSQGLERIYNEQFF | TGTGCCAGCAGCCAAGGGCTCGAGCGGATTTACAATGAGCAGTTCTTC
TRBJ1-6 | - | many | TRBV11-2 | CASSPGRRNSPLHF | TGTGCCAGCAGCCCCGGGCGTAGGAATTCACCCCTCCACTTT
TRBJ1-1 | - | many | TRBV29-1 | CSVAWVNTEAFF | TGCAGCGTTGCATGGGTGAACACTGAAGCTTTCTTT
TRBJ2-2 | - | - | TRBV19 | CASTYSGELFF | TGTGCCAGTACCTATAGTGGGGAGCTGTTTTTT
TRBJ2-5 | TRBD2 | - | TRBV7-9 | CASSLTGTSNQETQYF | TGTGCCAGCAGCCTTACCGGGACTAGCAACCAAGAGACCCAGTACTTC